The TCR beta chain under discussion was sequenced for a study of blood T cell repertoires in COVID-19. Study-wide context: T cells, B-cell-depleted T cells, or PBMCs provided the cDNA or gDNA that served as material.

Clones were sequenced by immunoSEQ multiplex PCR, and TCRdb holds only the in-frame ones, with some missing. The table includes approximately 150,000 clones, roughly nine tenths detected once. Cohorts were assigned according to the clinical history that participants reported. CDR3 length: 13 amino acids. The V gene lost 4 bases and the J gene lost 2 bases, with 8 bases spanning the gap. CDR1 is LNHNV and CDR2 is YYDKDF in the germline V gene (reference sequence). The sample consisted of PBMCs or T cells enriched from blood (not recorded which). This clonotype was obtained from a human donor with acute COVID-19. The donor label of this sample is uncertain. The chain uses TRBV15 and TRBJ2-5; D unresolved. The CDR3 is CATSTGFQETQYF. The CDR3 nucleotides read TGTGCCACCAGCACGGGTTTTCAAGAGACCCAGTACTTC.